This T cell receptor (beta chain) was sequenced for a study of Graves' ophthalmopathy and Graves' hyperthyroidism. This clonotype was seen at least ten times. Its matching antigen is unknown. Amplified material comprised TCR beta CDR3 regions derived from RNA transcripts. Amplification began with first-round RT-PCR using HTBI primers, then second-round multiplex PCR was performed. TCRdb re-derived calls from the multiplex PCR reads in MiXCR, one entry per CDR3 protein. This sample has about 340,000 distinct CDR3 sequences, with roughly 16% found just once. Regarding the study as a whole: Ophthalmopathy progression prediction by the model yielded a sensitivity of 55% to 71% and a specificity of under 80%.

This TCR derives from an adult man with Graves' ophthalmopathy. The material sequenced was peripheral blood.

In DNA form, the CDR3 reads TGTGCCAGCAGTGAATATTCGGGGCAGGGAGGTGATGGCTACACCTTC. Translated: CASSEYSGQGGDGYTF. The V call is TRBV25-1, the J call TRBJ1-2; tentative D call: TRBD1 (5 bases). Germline V gives CDR1 MGHDK, CDR2 SYGVNS. Trimming took off 0 bases at V and 6 bases at J, with 17 bases between the two ends. This CDR3 contains 16 residues.